This T cell receptor (beta chain) was recovered during a study of blood T cell repertoires in COVID-19. Study-level background: Sites in the United States, Italy and Spain provided acute and convalescent COVID-19 samples.

This CDR3 spans 13 amino acids. V was clipped by 5 bases and J by 6 bases; unmatched bases: 3. Method: immunoSEQ multiplex PCR; TCRdb's copy keeps in-frame clones and lacks some. The sample contains under 300,000 clones, 88% of which appear only once. Comments on this clone: The same CDR3 can be traced to other DNA sequences in this sample.

The specimen sequenced was PBMCs or T cells enriched from blood (not recorded which). The rearrangement uses TRBV12-3 or TRBV12-4 and TRBJ1-2; 10 bases agree with TRBD1. The source of this sequence is a woman in her forties or fifties who had recovered from COVID-19. The CDR3, as DNA: TGTGCCAGCAGTCTAGGGACAGGGGATGGCTACACCTTC. Residues: CASSLGTGDGYTF.